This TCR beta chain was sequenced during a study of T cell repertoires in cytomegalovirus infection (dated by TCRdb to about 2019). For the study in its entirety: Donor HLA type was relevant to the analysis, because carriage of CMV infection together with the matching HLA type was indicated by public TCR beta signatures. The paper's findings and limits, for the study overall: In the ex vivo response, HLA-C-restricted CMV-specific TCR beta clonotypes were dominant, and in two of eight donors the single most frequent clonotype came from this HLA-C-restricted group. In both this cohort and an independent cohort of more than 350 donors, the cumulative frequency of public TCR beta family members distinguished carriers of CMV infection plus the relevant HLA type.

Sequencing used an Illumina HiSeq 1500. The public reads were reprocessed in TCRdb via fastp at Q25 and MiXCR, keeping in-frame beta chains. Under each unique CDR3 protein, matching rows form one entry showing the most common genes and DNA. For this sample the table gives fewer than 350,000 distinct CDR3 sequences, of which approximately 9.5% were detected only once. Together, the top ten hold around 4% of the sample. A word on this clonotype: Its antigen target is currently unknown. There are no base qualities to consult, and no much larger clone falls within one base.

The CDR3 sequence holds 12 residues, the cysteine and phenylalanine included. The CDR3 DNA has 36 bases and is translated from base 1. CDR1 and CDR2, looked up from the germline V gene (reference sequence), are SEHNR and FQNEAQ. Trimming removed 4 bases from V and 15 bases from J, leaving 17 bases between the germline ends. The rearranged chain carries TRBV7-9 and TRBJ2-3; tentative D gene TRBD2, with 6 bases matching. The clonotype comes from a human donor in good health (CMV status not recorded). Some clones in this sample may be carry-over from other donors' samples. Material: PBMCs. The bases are TGTGCCAGCAGCTCTCACCGGGACTCCTTTTATTTT. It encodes CASSSHRDSFYF.